This T cell receptor (beta chain) was captured in a study of T-cell memory formation after mild COVID-19. Turning to the study itself: TCR clusters were mostly donor specific. Broader study findings: Largely, contracting CD4+ clones fell within CM and EM, and contracting CD8+ clones within EMRA. Clones contracting over day 15 to 85 were CD4/CD8 balanced, with later expanders leaning CD4+.

This clonotype showed up many times. Antigen unknown. TCRdb re-called the 5' RACE reads through MiXCR, storing one row per CDR3 protein. The sample has more than 45,000 distinct CDR3 sequences, approximately 9% seen once. Germline V gene data show CDR1 as ENHRY and CDR2 as SYGVKD. This CDR3 is built from 17 residues. The ends lost 3 bases at V and 2 bases at J; junction bases unmatched: 6. Source material: PBMCs or a T cell subset sorted from them (not recorded which). The source is an adult woman who had mild COVID-19 (a few samples of this study predate the infection). Cell type and time point are not known. The chain combines TRBV10-3 with TRBJ2-6, with 8 bases aligning to TRBD1. The CDR3 region is CAISDSGQAAGANVLTF. CDR3 bases: TGTGCCATCAGTGACTCGGGACAGGCTGCTGGGGCCAACGTCCTGACTTTC.